This T cell receptor beta chain was identified in a study of shared clonotypes between healthy human individuals. About this clone: Its target is not known.

Study conclusions and caveats: Non-shared clonotypes had lower generation probabilities than those shared by all four donors.

The CDR3 sequence is 14 residues long. V was shortened by 7 bases and J by 4 bases, with 17 bases between the two germline ends. The germline gives CDR1 SGHKS, CDR2 YYEKEE (reference sequence). In replicate PCRs of sorted subsets, about 190 ng DNA, approximately 30,000 T cell genomes, was used. Measured with immunoSEQ multiplex PCR; TCRdb has only the in-frame clones, and not every one. The sample records around 180,000 clones, 85% to 95% being singletons. Material: naive CD4+ T cells sorted from blood. Stated subset: CD45RA+ positively selected. The chain has TRBV5-5 and TRBJ2-5, with D perhaps being TRBD1 or TRBD2 (5 bases each). This sequence was found in a woman in her 30s in good health. Written as DNA, the CDR3 is TGTGCCAGCGCTATTGAGGGGCTTGGAGAGACCCAGTACTTC. It specifies CASAIEGLGETQYF.